Reported below is one TCR beta chain. Germline V CDR1 and CDR2: GTSNPN, SVGIG (reference sequence). V lost 3 bases and J 6 bases, leaving 9 bases between the germline ends. The CDR3 spans 13 residues. TCRdb re-analysed the RT-PCR reads in MiXCR, keeping a single row per CDR3 protein. Among almost 700,000 distinct CDR3 sequences listed, 11% to 15% were seen once. The receptor comes from a female donor in good health, serving as a healthy control. Material for sequencing was memory CD4+ T cells from blood. The gene calls are TRBV30 and TRBJ1-6; D uncertain. The CDR3 here is CAWREGFNSPLHF. DNA of the CDR3: TGTGCCTGGAGAGAGGGATTTAATTCACCCCTCCACTTT.